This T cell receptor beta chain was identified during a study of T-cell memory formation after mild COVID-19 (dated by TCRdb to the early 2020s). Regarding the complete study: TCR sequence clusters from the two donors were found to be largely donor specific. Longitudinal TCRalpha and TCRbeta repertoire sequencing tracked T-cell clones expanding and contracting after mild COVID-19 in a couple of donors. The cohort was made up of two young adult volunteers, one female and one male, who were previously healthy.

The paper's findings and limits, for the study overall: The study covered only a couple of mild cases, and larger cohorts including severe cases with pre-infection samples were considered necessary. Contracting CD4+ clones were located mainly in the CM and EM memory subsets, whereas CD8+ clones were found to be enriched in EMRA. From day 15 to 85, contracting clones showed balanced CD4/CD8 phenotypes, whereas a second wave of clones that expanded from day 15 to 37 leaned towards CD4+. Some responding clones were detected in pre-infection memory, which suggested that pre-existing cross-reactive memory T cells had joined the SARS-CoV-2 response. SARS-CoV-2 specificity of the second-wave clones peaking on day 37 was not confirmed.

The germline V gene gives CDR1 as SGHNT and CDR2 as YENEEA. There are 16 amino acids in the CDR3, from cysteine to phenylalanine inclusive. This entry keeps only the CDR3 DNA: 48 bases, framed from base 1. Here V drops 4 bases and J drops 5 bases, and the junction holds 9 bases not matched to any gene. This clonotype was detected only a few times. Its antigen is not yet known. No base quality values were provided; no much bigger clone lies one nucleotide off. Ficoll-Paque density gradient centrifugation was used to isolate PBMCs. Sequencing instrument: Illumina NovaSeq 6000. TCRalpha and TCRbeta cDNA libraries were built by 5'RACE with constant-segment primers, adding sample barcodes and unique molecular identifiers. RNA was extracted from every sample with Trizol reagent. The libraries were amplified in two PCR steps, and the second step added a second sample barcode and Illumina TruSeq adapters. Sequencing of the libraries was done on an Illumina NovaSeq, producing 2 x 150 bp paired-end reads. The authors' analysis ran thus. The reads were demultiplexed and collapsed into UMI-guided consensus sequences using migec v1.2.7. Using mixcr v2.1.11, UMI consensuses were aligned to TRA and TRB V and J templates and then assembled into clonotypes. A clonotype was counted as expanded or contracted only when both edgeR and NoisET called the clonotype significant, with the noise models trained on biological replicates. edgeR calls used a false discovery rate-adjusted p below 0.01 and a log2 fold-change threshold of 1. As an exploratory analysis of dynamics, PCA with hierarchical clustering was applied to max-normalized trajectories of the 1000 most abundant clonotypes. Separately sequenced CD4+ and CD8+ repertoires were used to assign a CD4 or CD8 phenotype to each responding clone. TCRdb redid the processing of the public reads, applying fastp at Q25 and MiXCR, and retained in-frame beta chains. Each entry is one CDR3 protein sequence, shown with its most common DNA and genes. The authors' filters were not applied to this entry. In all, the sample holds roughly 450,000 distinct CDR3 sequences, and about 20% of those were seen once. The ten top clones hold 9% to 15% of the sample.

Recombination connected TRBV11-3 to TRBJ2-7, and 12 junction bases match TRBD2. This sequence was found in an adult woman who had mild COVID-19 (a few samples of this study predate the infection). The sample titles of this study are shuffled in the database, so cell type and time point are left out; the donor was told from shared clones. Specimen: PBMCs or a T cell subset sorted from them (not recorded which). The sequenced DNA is TGTGCCAGCAGCTCTAAGTCGGGACTAGCGGGCCACGAGCAGTACTTC. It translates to CASSSKSGLAGHEQYF. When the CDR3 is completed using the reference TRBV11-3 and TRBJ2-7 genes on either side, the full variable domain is EAGVVQSPRYKIIEKKQPVAFWCNPISGHNTLYWYLQNLGQGPELLIRYENEEAVDDSQLPKDRFSAERLKGVDSTLKIQPAELGDSAVYLCASSSKSGLAGHEQYFGPGTRLTVT.